The clone carrying this TCR beta chain was seen just once. Its antigen remains unidentified. TCRdb's copy holds only in-frame clones and misses some; the assay was immunoSEQ multiplex PCR. The data contain approximately 80,000 clones, just under 75% of them singletons. The data belong to a study of radiotherapy plus CTLA-4 blockade in lung cancer. For the study at large: Among all patients, more than 15% showed objective responses, while about 30% had disease control.

Study-level findings and limits: Reports state that early shifts in blood T cell clones, with interferon-beta, best predicted response. An expansion of tumor-derived TCR clones occurred in blood after radiotherapy plus ipilimumab.

V was clipped by 5 bases and J by 2 bases, with 19 bases between them. The germline gives CDR1 SGHNT, CDR2 YYREEE (reference sequence). The CDR3 length is 16 residues. The receptor comes from a human donor with non-small cell lung cancer whose response to radiotherapy plus ipilimumab could not be evaluated. The chain joins TRBV5-4 to TRBJ2-5; D is ambiguous. The source was peripheral blood, collected from a patient treated with radiotherapy plus ipilimumab. The CDR3 reads CASRSTGSFKQETQYF. DNA of the CDR3: TGTGCCAGCAGATCCACCGGGTCCTTCAAACAAGAGACCCAGTACTTC.